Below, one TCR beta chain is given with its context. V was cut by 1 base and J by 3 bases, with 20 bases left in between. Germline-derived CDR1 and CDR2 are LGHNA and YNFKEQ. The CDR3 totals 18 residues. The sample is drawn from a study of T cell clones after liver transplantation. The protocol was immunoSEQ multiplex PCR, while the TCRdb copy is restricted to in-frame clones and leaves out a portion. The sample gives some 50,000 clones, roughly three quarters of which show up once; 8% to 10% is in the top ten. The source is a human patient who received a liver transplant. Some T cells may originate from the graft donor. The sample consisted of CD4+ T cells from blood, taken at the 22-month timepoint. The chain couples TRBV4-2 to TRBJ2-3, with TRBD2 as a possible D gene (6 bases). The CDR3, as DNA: TGTGCCAGCAGCCAAGGGGGTCCGGGAGCGGCAGGGACAGATACGCAGTATTTT. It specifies CASSQGGPGAAGTDTQYF.